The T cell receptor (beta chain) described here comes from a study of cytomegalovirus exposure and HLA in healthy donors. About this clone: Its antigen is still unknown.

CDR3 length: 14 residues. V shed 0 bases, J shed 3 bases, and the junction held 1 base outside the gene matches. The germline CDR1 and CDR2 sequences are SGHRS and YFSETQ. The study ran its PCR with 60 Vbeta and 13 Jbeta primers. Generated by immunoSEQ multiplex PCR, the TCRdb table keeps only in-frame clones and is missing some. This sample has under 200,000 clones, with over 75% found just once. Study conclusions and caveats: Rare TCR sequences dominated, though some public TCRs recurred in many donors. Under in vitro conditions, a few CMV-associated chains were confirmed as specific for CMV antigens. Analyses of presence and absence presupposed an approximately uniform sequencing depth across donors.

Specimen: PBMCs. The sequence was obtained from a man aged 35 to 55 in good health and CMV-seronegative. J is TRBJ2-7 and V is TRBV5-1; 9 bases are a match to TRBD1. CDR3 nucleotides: TGCGCCAGCAGCTTGGGGACAGGGGTCTACGAGCAGTACTTC. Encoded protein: CASSLGTGVYEQYF.